This T cell receptor (beta chain) was sequenced for a study of T cell repertoires in cytomegalovirus infection. On this clonotype: Antigen: not known.

Using its own MiXCR run on the reads, TCRdb lists one record per CDR3 protein. This table holds around 430,000 distinct CDR3 sequences, 40% to 50% found once. With V trimmed by 0 bases and J by 8 bases, 6 bases remained unmatched. Germline V gene data show CDR1 as MGHRA and CDR2 as YSYEKL. This CDR3 is 16 amino acids long. The rearrangement links TRBV4-1 to TRBJ2-1, with 11 bases identical to TRBD2. The source of this sequence is a human donor in good health (CMV status not recorded). Some clones in this sample may be carry-over from other donors' samples. Material: cultured PBMCs, obtained from culture after CMV antigen stimulation. CDR3 nucleotides: TGCGCCAGCAGCCAAGAGAAACGGACTAGCGGGTATGAGCAGTTCTTC. Translation gives CASSQEKRTSGYEQFF.